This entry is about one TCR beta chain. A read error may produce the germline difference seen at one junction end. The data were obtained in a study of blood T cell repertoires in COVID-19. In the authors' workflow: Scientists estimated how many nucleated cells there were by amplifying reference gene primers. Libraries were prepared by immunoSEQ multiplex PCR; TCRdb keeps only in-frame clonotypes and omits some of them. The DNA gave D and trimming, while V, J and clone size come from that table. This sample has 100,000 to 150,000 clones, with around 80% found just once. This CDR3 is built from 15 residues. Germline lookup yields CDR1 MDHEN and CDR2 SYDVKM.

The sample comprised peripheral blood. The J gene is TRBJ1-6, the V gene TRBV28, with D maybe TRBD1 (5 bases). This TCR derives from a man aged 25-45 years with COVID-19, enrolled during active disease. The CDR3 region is CASNFQGGYYSPLHF. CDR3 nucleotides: TGTGCCAGCAACTTTCAGGGAGGCTATTATTCACCCCTCCACTTT.